What follows are 21 T cell receptor beta chains derived from one specimen sequenced in a study of OX40 agonist ivuxolimab in advanced cancers. The method was immunoSEQ multiplex PCR; TCRdb's version includes in-frame clones alone and lacks a portion of them. The data contain approximately 70,000 clones, 86% of them seen just once; the ten biggest clones take up approximately 3%. The sample consisted of CD4+ or CD8+ T cells sorted from blood, taken in a trial of the OX40 agonist ivuxolimab. These receptors all stem from an adult with an advanced solid tumor such as melanoma, head and neck, liver or kidney cancer.

The chain has TRBV29-1 and TRBJ1-2; 9 bases are a match to TRBD1. Germline CDR1 is SQVTM and CDR2 is ANQGSEA. After removal of 2 bases from V and 7 bases from J, the junction contained 11 bases not matched to a gene. CDR3 length equals 15 residues. The CDR3 spells CSVEPGTGWSGGYTF. The CDR3 DNA sequence: TGCAGCGTTGAACCCGGGACAGGGTGGTCCGGTGGCTACACCTTC.

There are a few counts of this clone. The chain carries TRBV7-9 and TRBJ2-4, with no clear D. V gave up 5 bases and J gave up 0 bases, with 8 bases separating them. CDR1 and CDR2 from the germline V gene are SEHNR and FQNEAQ (reference sequence). The CDR3 covers 14 residues. The CDR3 spells CASSPGLAKNIQYF. CDR3 in DNA: TGTGCCAGCAGCCCTGGTCTAGCCAAAAACATTCAGTACTTC.

The chain couples TRBV28 to TRBJ1-6; D might be TRBD1 (5 bases). This CDR3 comprises 13 residues. CDR1 MDHEN and CDR2 SYDVKM come from the germline V gene. V was trimmed by 7 bases and J by 8 bases, leaving 12 bases between them. CDR3 sequence (DNA): TGTGCCAGCACCTTGTCGGGGGATTCACCCCTCCACTTT. It encodes CASTLSGDSPLHF.

This chain links TRBV5-5 with TRBJ2-7; possibly TRBD1 for D (6 bases). This CDR3 comprises 14 residues. Trimming took 4 bases from V and 3 from J, leaving 14 bases between them. CDR1 SGHKS and CDR2 YYEKEE come from the germline V gene (reference sequence). CDR3 residues: CASSPTEGVYEQYF. The CDR3 DNA follows: TGTGCCAGCAGCCCCACCGAGGGGGTCTACGAGCAGTACTTC.

The J gene is TRBJ1-1, the V gene TRBV2; 12 nucleotides agree with TRBD1. Germline values: CDR1 SNHLY, CDR2 FYNNEI. This CDR3 is built from 14 residues. The V segment lost 10 bases and the J segment 6 bases; nucleotides outside the gene matches: 9. The CDR3 region is CANSGQGARSEAFF. The CDR3 nucleotides read TGTGCCAACTCGGGACAGGGGGCGAGGTCTGAAGCTTTCTTT.

The V call is TRBV30, the J call TRBJ2-1, with 8 nucleotides matching TRBD1. There are 13 residues in the CDR3. Germline trimming cut 2 bases from V and 7 bases from J; bases unmatched to any gene: 4. CDR1 is GTSNPN and CDR2 is SVGIG in the germline V gene (reference sequence). CDR3 nucleotides: TGTGCCTGGAGTCTGGACAGGGTAAATGAGCAGTTCTTC. Its translation: CAWSLDRVNEQFF.

The V gene is TRBV11-2, the J gene TRBJ1-3; maybe TRBD1 (5 bases). V gave up 1 base and J gave up 0 bases, with 10 bases separating them. Per germline, CDR1 SGHAT and CDR2 FQNNGV. The CDR3 totals 16 residues. The CDR3 loop is CASSLGLRGSGNTIYF. The CDR3 nucleotides read TGTGCCAGCAGCTTAGGACTAAGGGGCTCTGGAAACACCATATATTTT.

J is TRBJ1-5 and V is TRBV9; 7 bases match TRBD1. Germline CDR1 reads SGDLS; CDR2 reads YYNGEE. V lost 0 bases and J lost 4; bases outside the gene matches: 13. The CDR3 covers 18 residues. The CDR3: CASSVDFVRTGINQPQHF. In DNA, the CDR3 is TGTGCCAGCAGCGTAGATTTCGTGAGGACAGGTATTAATCAGCCCCAGCATTTT.

The rearrangement links TRBV28 to TRBJ1-6, with TRBD1 matching over 8 bases. V lost 5 bases to trimming and J lost 8 bases; unmatched junction nucleotides: 5. The length of the CDR3 is 14 residues. Germline-derived CDR1 and CDR2 are MDHEN and SYDVKM. CDR3 sequence reads: CASSDGTGYSPLHF. In nucleotides, the CDR3 is TGTGCCAGCAGTGATGGGACAGGTTATTCACCCCTCCACTTT.

This clone was recorded a few times. The CDR3 DNA follows: TGTGCCAGCAGCCAAGAGACTAGCGGGGGTGGGGCCAACGTCCTGACTTTC. Translated: CASSQETSGGGANVLTF. This chain uses TRBV4-2 with TRBJ2-6; 12 bases match TRBD2. Per germline, CDR1 LGHNA and CDR2 YNFKEQ. This CDR3 comprises 17 residues. V was clipped by 0 bases and J by 3 bases; unmatched bases: 0.

This clone has a single count. The genes are TRBV7-9 and TRBJ2-5, with 7 positions matching TRBD2. V lost 5 bases and J lost 3; bases outside the gene matches: 6. CDR3 length: 14 residues. Germline CDR1 and CDR2: SEHNR and FQNEAQ (reference sequence). CDR3 bases: TGTGCCAGCAGCCTGTGGACTAGTGAAGAGACCCAGTACTTC. Amino acid sequence: CASSLWTSEETQYF.

V is TRBV28 and J is TRBJ1-1; unclear D gene. Germline CDR1 is MDHEN and CDR2 is SYDVKM. The CDR3 has 16 amino acids. Trimming removed 2 bases at V and 1 base at J, with 14 bases between. CDR3 sequence reads: CASSLREKPGNTEAFF. The CDR3 region has the DNA TGTGCCAGCAGTTTAAGGGAAAAGCCAGGGAACACTGAAGCTTTCTTT.

This clone has just one count. The chain joins TRBV7-2 to TRBJ2-5, with 11 bases fitting TRBD2. The germline V gene encodes CDR1 SGHTA and CDR2 FQGNSA. With V trimmed by 3 bases and J by 5 bases, 8 bases remained unmatched. The CDR3 extends over 16 amino acids. The CDR3 nucleotides read TGTGCCAGCAGCTTTAGCGGGGGGGCCTTTCTGGAGACCCAGTACTTC. Translation gives CASSFSGGAFLETQYF.

The chain employs TRBV19 and TRBJ1-2; maybe TRBD1 (5 bases). The V end was cut by 2 bases, the J end by 5 bases, with 6 bases between. CDR3 length: 12 residues. From germline, CDR1 is LNHDA and CDR2 SQIVND (reference sequence). The CDR3 DNA follows: TGTGCCAGTAGTATATGGGGGTATGGCTACACCTTC. This encodes CASSIWGYGYTF.

V and J are TRBV5-1 and TRBJ2-3, with 7 bases identical to TRBD1. Germline V gene lookup returns CDR1 SGHRS and CDR2 YFSETQ. CDR3 length: 14 amino acids. Trimming cost V 4 bases and J 0 bases; bases outside gene matches: 2. The CDR3 nucleotides are TGCGCCAGCAGCACAGGGGACAGCACAGATACGCAGTATTTT. This gives the protein CASSTGDSTDTQYF.

Concerning this clone itself: The same CDR3 is also encoded by other DNA sequences in this sample. The V gene is TRBV28, the J gene TRBJ2-3; TRBD2 aligns across 8 bases. This CDR3 spans 15 amino acids. The trim removed 6 bases at V and 4 bases at J, leaving 9 bases unmatched. Germline values: CDR1 MDHEN, CDR2 SYDVKM. The CDR3 protein is CASSRGGQRADTQYF. CDR3 DNA sequence: TGTGCCAGCAGCCGGGGGGGGCAGAGGGCAGATACGCAGTATTTT.

The CDR3 bases are TGTGCCAGCAGGGTACTTTATAAGGGGGGGAACACTGAAGCTTTCTTT. As protein: CASRVLYKGGNTEAFF. This chain connects TRBV5-4 to TRBJ1-1, with D possibly TRBD1 on 6 matching bases. The CDR3 spans 16 residues. Germline loops: CDR1 SGHNT, CDR2 YYREEE (reference sequence). Trimming shortened V by 5 bases and J by 1 base, and 18 bases separated the two germline ends.

The chain is built from TRBV6-5 and TRBJ2-2; the D gene is possibly TRBD2 (6 bases). The ends were cut back, 0 bases at V and 7 bases at J, with 15 bases in the middle. The CDR3 spans 16 residues. CDR1 is MNHEY, CDR2 SVGAGI, per germline. The CDR3 here is CASSYSYGGSGGELFF. The CDR3 nucleotides are TGTGCCAGCAGTTACTCTTATGGAGGGTCCGGCGGGGAGCTGTTTTTT.

The V gene is TRBV7-9, the J gene TRBJ1-2; 11 bases align to TRBD1. The V gene's germline CDR1 is SEHNR and CDR2 FQNEAQ (reference sequence). CDR3 length: 14 amino acids. Trimming cost V 5 bases and J 8 bases; bases outside gene matches: 7. The DNA for the CDR3 is TGTGCCAGCAGCCGGACAGGGGGCGCGGAAGGCTACACCTTC. This codes for CASSRTGGAEGYTF.

The gene calls are TRBV11-2 and TRBJ1-2, with D hard to call. This CDR3 region has 15 residues. Germline values: CDR1 SGHAT, CDR2 FQNNGV. Trimming removed 0 bases at V and 3 bases at J, with 11 bases between. Here the CDR3 DNA reads TGTGCCAGCAGCTTAGAGCCGACGGTATACTATGGCTACACCTTC. This encodes CASSLEPTVYYGYTF.

The J gene is TRBJ1-6, the V gene TRBV11-2; no clear D gene. V dropped 5 bases and J dropped 4 bases, with 9 bases sitting between them. Germline lookup yields CDR1 SGHAT and CDR2 FQNNGV. This CDR3 spans 14 amino acids. CDR3 coding DNA: TGTGCCAGCAGCGAGGGCAATTATAATTCACCCCTCCACTTT. It is translated as CASSEGNYNSPLHF.